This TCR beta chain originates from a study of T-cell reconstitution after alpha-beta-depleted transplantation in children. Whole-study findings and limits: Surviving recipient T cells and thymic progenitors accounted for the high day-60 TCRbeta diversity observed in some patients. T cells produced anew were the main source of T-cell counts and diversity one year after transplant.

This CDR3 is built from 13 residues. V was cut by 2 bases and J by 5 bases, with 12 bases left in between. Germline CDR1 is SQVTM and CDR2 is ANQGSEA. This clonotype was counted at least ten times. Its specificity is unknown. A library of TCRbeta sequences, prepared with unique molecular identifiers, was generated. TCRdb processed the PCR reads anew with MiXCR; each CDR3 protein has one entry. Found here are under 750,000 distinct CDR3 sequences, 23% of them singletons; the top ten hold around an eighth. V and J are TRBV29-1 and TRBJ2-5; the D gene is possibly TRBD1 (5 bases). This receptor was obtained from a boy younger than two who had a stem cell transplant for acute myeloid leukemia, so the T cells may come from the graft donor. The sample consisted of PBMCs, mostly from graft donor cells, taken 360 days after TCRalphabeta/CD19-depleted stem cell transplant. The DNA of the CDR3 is TGCAGCGTTGAAAGGGGTTTACGCGAGACCCAGTACTTC. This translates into CSVERGLRETQYF. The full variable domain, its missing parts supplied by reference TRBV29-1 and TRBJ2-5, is SAVISQKPSRDICQRGTSLTIQCQVDSQVTMMFWYRQQPGQSLTLIATANQGSEATYESGFVIDKFPISRPNLTFSTLTVSNMSPEDSSIYLCSVERGLRETQYFGPGTRLLVL.